The T cell receptor (beta chain) described here comes from a study of blood T cell repertoires in COVID-19. The wider study: Donors in the United States, Italy and Spain gave samples during acute or convalescent COVID-19.

Libraries were prepared by immunoSEQ multiplex PCR; TCRdb keeps only in-frame clonotypes and omits some of them. Found here are about 50,000 clones, 82% of them singletons; the top ten hold roughly 2.7%. V trimming: 5 bases; J trimming: 7 bases; junction bases outside the gene matches: 11. The CDR3 extends over 14 amino acids. Germline loops: CDR1 MNHEY, CDR2 SVGAGI. The sequence came from a woman aged 60-70 years with acute or convalescent COVID-19. The sequenced material came from peripheral blood. The chain combines TRBV6-5 with TRBJ2-7, with TRBD1 identical over 7 bases. In DNA form, the CDR3 reads TGTGCCAGCAGTCGTCCCGGGACAGCAGGGGAGCAGTACTTC. Its protein is CASSRPGTAGEQYF.